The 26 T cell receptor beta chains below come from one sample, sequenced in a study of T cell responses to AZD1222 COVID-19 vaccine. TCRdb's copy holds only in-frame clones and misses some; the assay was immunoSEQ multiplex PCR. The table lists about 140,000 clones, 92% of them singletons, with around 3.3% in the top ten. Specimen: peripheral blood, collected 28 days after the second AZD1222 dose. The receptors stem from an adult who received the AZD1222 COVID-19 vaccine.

In nucleotides, the CDR3 is TGTGCCAGCAGCTTAAACGCGGTGGGCACTGAAGCTTTCTTT. This sequence encodes CASSLNAVGTEAFF. The chain joins TRBV7-3 to TRBJ1-1; unclear D gene. This CDR3 is 14 amino acids long. Germline CDR1 reads SGHTA; CDR2 reads FQGTGA. The ends were cut back, 1 base at V and 4 bases at J, with 10 bases in the middle.

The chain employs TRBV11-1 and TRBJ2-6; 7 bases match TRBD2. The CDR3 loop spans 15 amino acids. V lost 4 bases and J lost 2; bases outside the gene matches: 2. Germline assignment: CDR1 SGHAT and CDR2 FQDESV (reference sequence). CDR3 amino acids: CASSSGGAGANVLTF. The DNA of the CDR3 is TGTGCCAGCAGCTCTGGGGGGGCTGGGGCCAACGTCCTGACTTTC.

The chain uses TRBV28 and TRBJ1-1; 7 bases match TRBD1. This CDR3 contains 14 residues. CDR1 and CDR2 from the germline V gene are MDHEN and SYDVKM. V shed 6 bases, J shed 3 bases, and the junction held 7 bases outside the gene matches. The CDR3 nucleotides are TGTGCCAGCAGCTACGACAGGGTTTACACTGAAGCTTTCTTT. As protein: CASSYDRVYTEAFF.

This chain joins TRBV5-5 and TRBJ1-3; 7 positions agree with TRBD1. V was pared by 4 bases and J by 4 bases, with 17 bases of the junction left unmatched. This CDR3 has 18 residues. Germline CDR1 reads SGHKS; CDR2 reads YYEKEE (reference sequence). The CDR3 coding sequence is TGTGCCAGCAGCCGGGAAGCTACAGGGGCCGGAGGGGGAAACACCATATATTTT. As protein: CASSREATGAGGGNTIYF.

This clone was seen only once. The CDR3 DNA reads as TGCGCCAGCAGCCAAGCTGATCAGCGGGCTGAAGCTTTCTTT. As protein: CASSQADQRAEAFF. The chain carries TRBV4-3 and TRBJ1-1, with unresolved D. The CDR3 is 14 residues long. V was cut by 1 base and J by 6 bases, with 12 bases left in between. The germline gives CDR1 LGHNA, CDR2 YSLEER.

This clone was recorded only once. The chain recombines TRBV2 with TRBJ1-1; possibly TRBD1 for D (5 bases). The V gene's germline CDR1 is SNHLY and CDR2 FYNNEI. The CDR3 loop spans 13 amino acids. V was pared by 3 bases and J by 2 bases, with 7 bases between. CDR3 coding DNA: TGTGCCAGCAGTGAGGACAAAAACACTGAAGCTTTCTTT. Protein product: CASSEDKNTEAFF.

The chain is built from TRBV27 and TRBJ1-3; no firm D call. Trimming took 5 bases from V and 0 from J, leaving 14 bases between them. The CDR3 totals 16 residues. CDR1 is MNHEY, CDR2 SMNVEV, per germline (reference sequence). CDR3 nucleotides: TGTGCCAGCAGTCCCTCGGAGCACCACTCTGGAAACACCATATATTTT. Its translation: CASSPSEHHSGNTIYF.

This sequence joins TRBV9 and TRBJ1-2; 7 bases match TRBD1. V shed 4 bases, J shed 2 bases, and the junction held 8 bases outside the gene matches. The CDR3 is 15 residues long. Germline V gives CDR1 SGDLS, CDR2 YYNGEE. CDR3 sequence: CASSPRDSQNYGYTF. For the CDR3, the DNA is TGTGCCAGCAGCCCCCGGGACAGCCAGAACTATGGCTACACCTTC. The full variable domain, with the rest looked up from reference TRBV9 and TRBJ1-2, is DSGVTQTPKHLITATGQRVTLRCSPRSGDLSVYWYQQSLDQGLQFLIQYYNGEERAKGNILERFSAQQFPDLHSELNLSSLELGDSALYFCASSPRDSQNYGYTFGSGTRLTVV.

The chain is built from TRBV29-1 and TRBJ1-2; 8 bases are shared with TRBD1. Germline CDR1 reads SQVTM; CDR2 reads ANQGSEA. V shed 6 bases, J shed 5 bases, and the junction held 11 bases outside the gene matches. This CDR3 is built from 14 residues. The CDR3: CSVYDRGISYGYTF. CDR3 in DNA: TGCAGCGTCTACGACAGGGGCATTTCGTATGGCTACACCTTC.

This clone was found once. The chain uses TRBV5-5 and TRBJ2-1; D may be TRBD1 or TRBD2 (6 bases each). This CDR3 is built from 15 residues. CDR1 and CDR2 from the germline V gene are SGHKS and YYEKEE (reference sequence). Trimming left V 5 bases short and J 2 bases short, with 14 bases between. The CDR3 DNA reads TGTGCCAGCAGTTACAGGGAGGACGCCTACAATGAGCAGTTCTTC. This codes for CASSYREDAYNEQFF.

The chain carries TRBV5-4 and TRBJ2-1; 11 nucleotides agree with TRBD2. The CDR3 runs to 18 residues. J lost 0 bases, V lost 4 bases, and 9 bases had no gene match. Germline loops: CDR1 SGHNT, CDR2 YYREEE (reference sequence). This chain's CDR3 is CASSPGTSGPSSYNEQFF. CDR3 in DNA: TGTGCCAGCAGCCCCGGGACTAGCGGACCGAGCTCCTACAATGAGCAGTTCTTC.

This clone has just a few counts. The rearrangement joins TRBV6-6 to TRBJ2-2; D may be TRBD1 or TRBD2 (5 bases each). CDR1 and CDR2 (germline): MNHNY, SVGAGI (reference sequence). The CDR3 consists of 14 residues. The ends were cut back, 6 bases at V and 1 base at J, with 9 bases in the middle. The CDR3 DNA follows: TGTGCCAGCAGGGGGACCCTGAACACCGGGGAGCTGTTTTTT. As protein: CASRGTLNTGELFF.

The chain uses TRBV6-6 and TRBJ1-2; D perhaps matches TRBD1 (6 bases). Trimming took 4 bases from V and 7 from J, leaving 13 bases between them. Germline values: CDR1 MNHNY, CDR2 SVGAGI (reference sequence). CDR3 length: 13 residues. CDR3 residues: CASSLTGPSGYTF. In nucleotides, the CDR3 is TGTGCCAGCAGTTTGACAGGCCCCAGTGGCTACACCTTC.

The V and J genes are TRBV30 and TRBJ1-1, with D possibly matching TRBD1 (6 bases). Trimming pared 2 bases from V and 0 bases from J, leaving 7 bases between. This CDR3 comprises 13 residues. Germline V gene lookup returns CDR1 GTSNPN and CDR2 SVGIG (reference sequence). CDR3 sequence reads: CAWSHRVNTEAFF. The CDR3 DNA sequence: TGTGCCTGGAGTCACAGGGTGAACACTGAAGCTTTCTTT.

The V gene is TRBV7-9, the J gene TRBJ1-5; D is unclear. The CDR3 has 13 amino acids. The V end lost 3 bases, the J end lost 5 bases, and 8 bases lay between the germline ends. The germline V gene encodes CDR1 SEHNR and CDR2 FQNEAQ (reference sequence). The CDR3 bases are TGTGCCAGCAGCTTTAACTTTGATCAGCCCCAGCATTTT. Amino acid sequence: CASSFNFDQPQHF. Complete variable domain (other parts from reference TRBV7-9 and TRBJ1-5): DTGVSQNPRHKITKRGQNVTFRCDPISEHNRLYWYRQTLGQGPEFLTYFQNEAQLEKSRLLSDRFSAERPKGSFSTLEIQRTEQGDSAMYLCASSFNFDQPQHFGDGTRLSIL.

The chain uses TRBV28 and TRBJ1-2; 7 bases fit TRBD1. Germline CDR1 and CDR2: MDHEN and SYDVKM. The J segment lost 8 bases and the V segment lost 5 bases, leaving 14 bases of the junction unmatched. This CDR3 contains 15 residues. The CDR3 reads CASSIISGGLAGYTF. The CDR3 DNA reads TGTGCCAGCAGTATCATATCAGGGGGGCTGGCCGGCTACACCTTC.

The CDR3 DNA reads TGCGCCAGCAGCGGAGCCGGGAATGAGCAGTTCTTC. The encoded protein is CASSGAGNEQFF. This sequence joins TRBV4-1 and TRBJ2-1; D remains unclear. CDR1 MGHRA and CDR2 YSYEKL come from the germline V gene. The CDR3 runs 12 residues. Between the trimmed V and J ends, which lost 5 bases and 7 bases, there was a span of 9 bases.

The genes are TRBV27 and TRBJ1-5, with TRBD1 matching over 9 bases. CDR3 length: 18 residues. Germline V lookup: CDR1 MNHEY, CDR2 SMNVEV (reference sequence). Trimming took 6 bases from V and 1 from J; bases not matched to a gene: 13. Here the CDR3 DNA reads TGTGCCAGCAGCCCGGGACAGGGAGGAACGAGGAGCAATCAGCCCCAGCATTTT. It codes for CASSPGQGGTRSNQPQHF.

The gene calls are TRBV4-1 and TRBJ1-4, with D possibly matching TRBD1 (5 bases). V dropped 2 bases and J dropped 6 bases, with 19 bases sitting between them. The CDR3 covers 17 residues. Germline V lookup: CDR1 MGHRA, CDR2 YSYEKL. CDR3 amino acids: CASSQYRPRGYDEKLFF. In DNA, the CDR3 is TGCGCCAGCAGCCAATACAGGCCCCGGGGGTATGATGAAAAACTGTTTTTT.

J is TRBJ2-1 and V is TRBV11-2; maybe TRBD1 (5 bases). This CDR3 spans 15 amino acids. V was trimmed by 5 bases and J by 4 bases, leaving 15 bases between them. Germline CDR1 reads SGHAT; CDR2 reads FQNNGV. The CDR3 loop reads CASSLDGAAYNEQFF. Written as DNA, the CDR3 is TGTGCCAGCAGCCTCGATGGGGCAGCGTACAATGAGCAGTTCTTC.

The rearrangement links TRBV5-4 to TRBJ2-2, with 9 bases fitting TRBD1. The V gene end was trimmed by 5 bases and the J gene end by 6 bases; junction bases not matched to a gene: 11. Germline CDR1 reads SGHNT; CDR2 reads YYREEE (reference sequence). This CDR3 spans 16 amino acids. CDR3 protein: CASSGIRQGGAGELFF. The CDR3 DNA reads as TGTGCCAGCAGTGGAATACGACAGGGGGGGGCCGGGGAGCTGTTTTTT.

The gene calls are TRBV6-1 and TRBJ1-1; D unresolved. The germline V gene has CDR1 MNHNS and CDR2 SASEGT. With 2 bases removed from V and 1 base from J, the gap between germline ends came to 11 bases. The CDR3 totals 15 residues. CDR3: CASSERAGKNTEAFF. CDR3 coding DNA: TGTGCCAGCAGTGAACGGGCGGGGAAGAACACTGAAGCTTTCTTT.

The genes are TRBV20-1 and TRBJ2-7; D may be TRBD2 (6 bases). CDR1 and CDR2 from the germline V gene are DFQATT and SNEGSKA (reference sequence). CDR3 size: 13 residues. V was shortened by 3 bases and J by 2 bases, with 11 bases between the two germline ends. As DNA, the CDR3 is TGCAGTGCTAGTTATACTAGCCCCTACGAGCAGTACTTC. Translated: CSASYTSPYEQYF.

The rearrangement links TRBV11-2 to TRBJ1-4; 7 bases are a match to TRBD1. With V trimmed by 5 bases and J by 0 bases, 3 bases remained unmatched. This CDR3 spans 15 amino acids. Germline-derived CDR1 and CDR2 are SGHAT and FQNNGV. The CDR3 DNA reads TGTGCCAGCAGCCAGGGGGGAACAACTAATGAAAAACTGTTTTTT. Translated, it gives CASSQGGTTNEKLFF.

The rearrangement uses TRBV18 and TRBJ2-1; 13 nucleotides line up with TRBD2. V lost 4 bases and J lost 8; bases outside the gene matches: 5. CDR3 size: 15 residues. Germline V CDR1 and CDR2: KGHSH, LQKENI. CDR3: CASSRTSGSSDEQFF. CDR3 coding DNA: TGTGCCAGCTCACGGACTAGCGGGAGTTCTGATGAGCAGTTCTTC.

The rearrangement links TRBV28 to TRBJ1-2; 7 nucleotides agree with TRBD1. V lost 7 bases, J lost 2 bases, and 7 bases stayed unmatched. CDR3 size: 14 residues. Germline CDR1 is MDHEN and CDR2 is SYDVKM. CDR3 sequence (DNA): TGTGCCAGCACCCCCTGGGGACAGAACTATGGCTACACCTTC. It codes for CASTPWGQNYGYTF.